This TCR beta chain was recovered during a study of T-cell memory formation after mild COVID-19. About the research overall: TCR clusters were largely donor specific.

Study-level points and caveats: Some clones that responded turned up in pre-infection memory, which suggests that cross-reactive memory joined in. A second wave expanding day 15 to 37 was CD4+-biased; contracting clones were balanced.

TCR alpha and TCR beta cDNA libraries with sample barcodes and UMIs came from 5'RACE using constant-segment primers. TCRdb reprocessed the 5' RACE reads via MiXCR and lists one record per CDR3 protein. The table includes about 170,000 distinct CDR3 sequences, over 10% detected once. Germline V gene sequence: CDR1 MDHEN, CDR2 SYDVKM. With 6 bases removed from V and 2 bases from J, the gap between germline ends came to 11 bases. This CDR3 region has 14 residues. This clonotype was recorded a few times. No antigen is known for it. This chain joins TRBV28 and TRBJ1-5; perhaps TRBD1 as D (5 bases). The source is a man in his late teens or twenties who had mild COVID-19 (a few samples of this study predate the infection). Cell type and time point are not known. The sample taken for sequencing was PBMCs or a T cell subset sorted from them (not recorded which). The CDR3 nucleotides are TGTGCCAGCAGGATACCGACAGGCAATCAGCCCCAGCATTTT. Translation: CASRIPTGNQPQHF.